What follows are 18 T cell receptor beta chains derived from one specimen sequenced in a study of tumor-infiltrating lymphocytes in primary liver carcinoma. Total RNA (around 0.45 ug) served as template for TCR beta cDNA synthesis primed by a constant-region primer. Slightly modified ARM-PCR with three nested multiplex PCR rounds yielded TCR beta libraries. The first two PCR rounds, roughly 9 cycles each, used TRBV1-TRBV30 forward primers and a C-beta reverse primer. From the multiplex PCR reads, TCRdb called clonotypes with MiXCR, one entry per CDR3 protein. The sample carries about 330,000 distinct CDR3 sequences, approximately 64% recorded once. Out of unsorted whole blood came the blood RNA, and germline DNA was extracted as well. The specimen was peripheral blood. The receptors come from a man aged 40-55 years with primary liver carcinoma and hepatitis B virus infection.

About this clonotype: This likely comes from a read error, as the CDR3 has no conserved phenylalanine or tryptophan at its end. V is TRBV11-1 and J is TRBJ2-3, with D possibly matching TRBD1 (5 bases). This CDR3 contains 16 residues. Per germline, CDR1 SGHAT and CDR2 FQDESV (reference sequence). CDR3 DNA: TGTGCCAGCAGCCGACGGGTGAAGACAGCCACAGATAGGCAGTATTTA. Protein product: CASSRRVKTATDRQYL.

In regard to this clonotype: One end of the junction does not line up with germline, which may come from a read error. CDR3 protein: CASSLAGLSSYNEKFF. CDR3 coding DNA: TGTGCCAGCAGCTTGGCTGGACTGAGCTCCTACAATGAGAAGTTCTTC. This sequence joins TRBV5-6 and TRBJ2-1; weak D call: TRBD2 (5 bases). Germline CDR1 is SGHDT and CDR2 is YYEEEE. The CDR3 spans 16 residues.

This clonotype was recorded at least ten times. CDR3 in DNA: TGCAGCGTGGCAGTAAACACTGAAGCTTTCTTT. It is translated as CSVAVNTEAFF. The rearrangement links TRBV29-1 to TRBJ1-1; D is unresolved. The CDR3 runs to 11 residues. Germline values: CDR1 SQVTM, CDR2 ANQGSEA. V was pared by 6 bases and J by 2 bases, with 7 bases between. The full variable domain, with the rest looked up from reference TRBV29-1 and TRBJ1-1, is SAVISQKPSRDICQRGTSLTIQCQVDSQVTMMFWYRQQPGQSLTLIATANQGSEATYESGFVIDKFPISRPNLTFSTLTVSNMSPEDSSIYLCSVAVNTEAFFGQGTRLTVV.

The J gene is TRBJ2-1, the V gene TRBV13, with D hard to call. This CDR3 has 17 amino acids. With 1 base removed from V and 6 bases from J, the gap between germline ends came to 19 bases. The V gene's germline CDR1 is PRHDT and CDR2 FYEKMQ (reference sequence). The CDR3 sequence is CASSLDRTPTPGNEQFF. CDR3 sequence (DNA): TGTGCCAGCAGCTTAGATCGGACCCCCACCCCCGGCAATGAGCAGTTCTTC.

This clonotype has at least ten counts. This chain joins TRBV7-8 and TRBJ2-7, with 7 nucleotides matching TRBD1. Germline V gene sequence: CDR1 SGHVS, CDR2 FQNEAQ. The CDR3 totals 15 residues. The junction had 4 bases not matched to a gene; V was cut back by 2 bases and J by 0 bases. CDR3 region: CASSLTTGPSYEQYF. The DNA for the CDR3 is TGTGCCAGCAGCTTAACGACAGGGCCCTCCTACGAGCAGTACTTC.

The chain combines TRBV11-2 with TRBJ2-3; D might be TRBD1 (6 bases). This CDR3 comprises 15 residues. The V end lost 5 bases, the J end lost 6 bases, and 18 bases lay between the germline ends. CDR1 is SGHAT, CDR2 FQNNGV, per germline. The DNA for the CDR3 is TGTGCCAGCAGCCTCGCCGGGACAAGGCCCGATACGCAGTATTTT. Translating gives CASSLAGTRPDTQYF.

This chain uses TRBV11-2 with TRBJ1-1, with 8 bases aligning to TRBD1. The germline gives CDR1 SGHAT, CDR2 FQNNGV. V was pared by 9 bases and J by 9 bases, with 12 bases of the junction left unmatched. CDR3 length: 13 amino acids. CDR3 region: CASSPGGYTQAFF. CDR3 in DNA: TGTGCCAGTTCCCCAGGGGGCTACACGCAAGCTTTCTTT.

The CDR3 DNA reads as TGTGCCAGCAGTCTACAGTGTTACGAGCAGTACTTC. It codes for CASSLQCYEQYF. The chain employs TRBV12-3 or TRBV12-4 and TRBJ2-7; D gene unclear. V was clipped by 5 bases and J by 4 bases, with 9 bases between them. This CDR3 comprises 12 residues.

Worth noting for this clonotype: A single base separates this from a much larger clone, so it may be a read error. The conserved final phenylalanine or tryptophan is absent from the CDR3, which likely points to a read error. This chain links TRBV4-2 with TRBJ2-5; no definite D call. CDR3 size: 14 residues. Germline V lookup: CDR1 LGHNA, CDR2 YNFKEQ. V lost 4 bases and J lost 3, with 12 bases in between. As DNA, the CDR3 is TGTGCCAGCAGCCCCCGGCCGGTGGAAGAGACCCAGTACTCC. The encoded protein is CASSPRPVEETQYS.

On this clonotype itself: A much more abundant neighbour one base away suggests this may be a read error. The CDR3 coding sequence is TGCAGCGTTCCGAGGGAGGACTCCTACGAGCAGTACTTC. The encoded protein is CSVPREDSYEQYF. The genes are TRBV29-1 and TRBJ2-7; tentative D call: TRBD2 (6 bases). In germline, CDR1 is SQVTM, CDR2 ANQGSEA. V lost 5 bases and J lost 0, with 11 bases in between. The CDR3 is made up of 13 amino acids.

Worth noting for this clonotype: The CDR3 end shows no conserved phenylalanine or tryptophan, and so a read error is likely. The rearrangement uses TRBV11-2 and TRBJ2-5, with a possible D match to TRBD2 (6 bases). V lost 7 bases and J lost 9, with 18 bases in between. The CDR3 extends over 13 amino acids. The V gene's germline CDR1 is SGHAT and CDR2 FQNNGV. In nucleotides, the CDR3 is TGTGCCAGCACCTTGGGGGACTTAGGGGCCCAGTACTTA. It encodes CASTLGDLGAQYL.

J is TRBJ2-2 and V is TRBV7-9; D not resolved. The CDR3 is 17 residues long. V was shortened by 7 bases and J by 0 bases, with 18 bases between the two germline ends. Germline CDR1 and CDR2: SEHNR and FQNEAQ (reference sequence). This chain's CDR3 is CASTSLSAASNTGELFF. The CDR3 DNA reads TGTGCCAGCACCAGCTTGTCAGCCGCATCGAACACCGGGGAGCTGTTTTTT.

As for this clonotype: This may stem from a read error, because a much larger clone lies one nucleotide away. The rearrangement links TRBV6-5 to TRBJ1-5; no reliable D call. Trimming removed 2 bases at V and 5 bases at J, with 7 bases between. Germline CDR1 is MNHEY and CDR2 is SVGAGI. The CDR3 runs to 13 residues. The CDR3 loop reads CASSYGSYQPQHF. The CDR3 DNA sequence: TGTGCCAGCAGTTACGGAAGCTATCAGCCCCAGCATTTT.

On this clonotype itself: The germline gene is not matched at one end of the junction; a read error may be the cause. This sequence joins TRBV11-2 and TRBJ2-6; 8 nucleotides agree with TRBD2. CDR1 and CDR2 (germline): SGHAT, FQNNGV. There are 15 residues in the CDR3. CDR3 sequence: CASSFSGRWANVLTF. The CDR3 nucleotides read TGTGCCAGCAGTTTCAGCGGGAGATGGGCCAATGTCCTGACTTTC.

Worth noting for this clonotype: It may be a read error: a sequence one base away is much more abundant. This chain joins TRBV4-1 and TRBJ1-2; D gene ambiguous. Germline V gene data show CDR1 as MGHRA and CDR2 as YSYEKL. The CDR3 spans 14 residues. Trimming took 4 bases from V and 4 from J, leaving 13 bases between them. Here the CDR3 reads CASSLTQRGYGYTF. CDR3 sequence (DNA): TGCGCCAGCAGCCTAACTCAGCGAGGCTATGGCTACACCTTC.

This clonotype was seen a few times. V and J are TRBV5-6 and TRBJ2-5, with D perhaps matching TRBD1 or TRBD2 (5 bases each). Germline assignment: CDR1 SGHDT and CDR2 YYEEEE. The CDR3 contains 15 residues. CDR3 sequence (DNA): TGTGCGGCGGTGTTCAAGGGACGGATCCAAGAGACCCAGTACTTC. Translation gives CAAVFKGRIQETQYF.

The sample holds a few counts of this clonotype. The chain recombines TRBV5-6 with TRBJ2-7; D might be TRBD1 (5 bases). Germline lookup yields CDR1 SGHDT and CDR2 YYEEEE. Trimming took off 0 bases at V and 7 bases at J, with 14 bases between the two ends. The CDR3 totals 14 residues. The CDR3 bases are TGTGCCAGCAGCTTGGCCGACGCAGGGAATGAGCAGTACTTC. Translation gives CASSLADAGNEQYF. The full variable domain, in which reference TRBV5-6 and TRBJ2-7 provide the parts outside the CDR3, is DAGVTQSPTHLIKTRGQQVTLRCSPKSGHDTVSWYQQALGQGPQFIFQYYEEEERQRGNFPDRFSGHQFPNYSSELNVNALLLGDSALYLCASSLADAGNEQYFGPGTRLTVT.

Regarding this clonotype: One junction end does not reproduce the germline sequence, and a read error may be involved. Here the CDR3 DNA reads TGTGCCAGCAACTTTACAGGGACTTACGGGCAGTACTTC. Translation gives CASNFTGTYGQYF. The V and J genes are TRBV4-2 and TRBJ2-7; the D gene could be TRBD1 or TRBD2 (6 bases each). Germline values: CDR1 LGHNA, CDR2 YNFKEQ. The CDR3 is 13 amino acids.